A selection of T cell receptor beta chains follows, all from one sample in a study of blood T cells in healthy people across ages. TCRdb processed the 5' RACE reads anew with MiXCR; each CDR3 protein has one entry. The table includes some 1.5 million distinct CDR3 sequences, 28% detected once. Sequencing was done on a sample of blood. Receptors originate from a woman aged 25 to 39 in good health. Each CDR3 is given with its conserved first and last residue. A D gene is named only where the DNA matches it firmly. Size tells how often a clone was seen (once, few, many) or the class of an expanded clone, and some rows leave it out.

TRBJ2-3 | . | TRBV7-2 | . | TGTGCCAGCAGCTTAGTGGGCCACGATACGCAGTATTTT | CASSLVGHDTQYF
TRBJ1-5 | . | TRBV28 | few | TGTGCCAGCAGTTTAGTCCCCGGGACCAATCAGCCCCAGCATTTT | CASSLVPGTNQPQHF
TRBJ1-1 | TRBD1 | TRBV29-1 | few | TGCAGCGTTGAAGTCCAGGGGGGTTCCACTGAAGCTTTCTTT | CSVEVQGGSTEAFF
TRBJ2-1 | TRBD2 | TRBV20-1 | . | TGCAGTGCTCCCGGGACTAGTGATGAGCAGTTCTTC | CSAPGTSDEQFF
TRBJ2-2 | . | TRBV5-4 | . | TGTGCCAGCAGCTTGAGGGGGGCCGGCACCGGGGAGCTGTTTTTT | CASSLRGAGTGELFF
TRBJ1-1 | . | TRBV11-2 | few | TGTGCCAGCAGCTTAGGGTTTGACGGACCGATAGGGACTGAAGCTTTCTTT | CASSLGFDGPIGTEAFF
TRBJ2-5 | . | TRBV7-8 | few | TGTGCCAGCAGCACGCAGGGTAAAGAGACCCAGTACTTC | CASSTQGKETQYF
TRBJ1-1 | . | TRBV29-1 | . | TGCAGCGTTGAAGATGGAGGTTTTGAAGCTTTCTTT | CSVEDGGFEAFF
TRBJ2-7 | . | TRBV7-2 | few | TGTGCCAGCAGTCTTATGACGGCCGGGACCACTGGGGGTTACGAGCAGTACTTC | CASSLMTAGTTGGYEQYF
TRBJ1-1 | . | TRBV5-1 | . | TGCGCCAGCAGCTTTATAGGGGGAAACACTGAAGCTTTCTTT | CASSFIGGNTEAFF
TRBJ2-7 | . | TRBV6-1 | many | TGTGCCAGCAGTGAAGACCGGGATGAGCAGTACTTC | CASSEDRDEQYF
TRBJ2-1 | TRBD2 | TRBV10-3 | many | TGTGCCATCAGTGAGTCAGCGGGGGGGTCCTCCTACAATGAGCAGTTCTTC | CAISESAGGSSYNEQFF
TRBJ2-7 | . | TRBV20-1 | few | TGCAGTGCTACCCACGACCGACAAGGTCTTGAGTACTTC | CSATHDRQGLEYF
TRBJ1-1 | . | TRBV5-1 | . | TGCGCCAGCAGCTGGAACGGGGGAGACACTGAAGCTTTCTTT | CASSWNGGDTEAFF
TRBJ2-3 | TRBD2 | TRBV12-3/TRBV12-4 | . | TGTGCCAGCAGGGTAGCGGGGGGACACACAGATACGCAGTATTTT | CASRVAGGHTDTQYF
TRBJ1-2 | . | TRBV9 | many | TGTGCCAGCAGCCCCGCCAGGGTCGTCTATGGCTACACCTTC | CASSPARVVYGYTF
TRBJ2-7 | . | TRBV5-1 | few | TGCGCCAGCAGCTACCAGACAGAGGTCCCCTACGAGCAGTACTTC | CASSYQTEVPYEQYF
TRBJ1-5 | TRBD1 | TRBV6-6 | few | TGTGCCAGCAGTTATGGACAGGGGCGAAATCAGCCCCAGCATTTT | CASSYGQGRNQPQHF
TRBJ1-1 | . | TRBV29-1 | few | TGCAGCGTTTTCCCCGGGACTGAAGCTTTCTTT | CSVFPGTEAFF
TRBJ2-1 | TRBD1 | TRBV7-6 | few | TGTGCCGGCAGCTTAGTAACAGGGGGTGGTTTTGGTTTTACTGAGCAGTTCTTC | CAGSLVTGGGFGFTEQFF
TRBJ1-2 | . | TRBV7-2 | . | TGTGCCAGCAGCTTAATTCCGGGGAACTATGGCTACACCTTC | CASSLIPGNYGYTF
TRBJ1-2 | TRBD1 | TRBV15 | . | TGTGCCACCAGCAGGAGCCGTGGACAGGCGCTTAGCTACACCTTC | CATSRSRGQALSYTF
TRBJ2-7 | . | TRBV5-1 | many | TGCGCCAGCGGTGAGGGGCTAATTTCCTACGAGCAGTACTTC | CASGEGLISYEQYF
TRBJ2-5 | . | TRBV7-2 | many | TGTGCCAGCAGCTTAGGATGGGCGGGGACCTACCAAGAGACCCAGTACTTC | CASSLGWAGTYQETQYF
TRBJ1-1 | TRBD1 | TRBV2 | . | TGTGCCAGCATTACCCCGACAGGGACGAACACTGAAGCTTTCTTT | CASITPTGTNTEAFF
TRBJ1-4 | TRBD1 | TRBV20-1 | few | TGCAGTGCCCTTGACAGGGGTGGGATTGAAAAACTGTTTTTT | CSALDRGGIEKLFF
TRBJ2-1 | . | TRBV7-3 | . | TGTGCCAGCAGCTTAACGTCGAGGGGTGAGCAGTTCTTC | CASSLTSRGEQFF
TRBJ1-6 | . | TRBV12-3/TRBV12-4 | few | TGTGCCAGCAGGGGGCGGCTTAACGATTCACCCCTCCACTTT | CASRGRLNDSPLHF
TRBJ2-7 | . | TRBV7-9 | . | TGTGCCAGCAGCCCCCGGGACGGGATACCATACGAGCAGTACTTC | CASSPRDGIPYEQYF
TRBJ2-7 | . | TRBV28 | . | TGTGCCAGCAGTTTACCCCTTACAGGGACCGAGCAGTACTTC | CASSLPLTGTEQYF
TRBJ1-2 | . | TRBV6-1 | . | TGTGCCAGCAGTGAAACGACAGCCCACTATGGCTACACCTTC | CASSETTAHYGYTF
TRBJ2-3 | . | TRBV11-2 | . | TGTGCCAGCGTTGGTCTAAGCACAGATACGCAGTATTTT | CASVGLSTDTQYF
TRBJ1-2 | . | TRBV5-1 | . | TGCGCCAGCGGCTTGGACACAGGGTTCAACTATGGCTACACCTTC | CASGLDTGFNYGYTF
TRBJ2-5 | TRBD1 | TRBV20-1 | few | TGCAGTGCTAGTGTGACAGGGGAAGAGACCCAGTACTTC | CSASVTGEETQYF
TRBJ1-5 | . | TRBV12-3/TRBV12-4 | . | TGTACCAGCAGTACCTCGGGGCTGCAGCCCCAGCATTTT | CTSSTSGLQPQHF
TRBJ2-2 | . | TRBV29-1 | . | TGCAGCGTGGAGAAGCAGGGGTCCGGGGAGCTGTTTTTT | CSVEKQGSGELFF
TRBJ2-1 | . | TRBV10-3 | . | TGTGCCATCAGCCTACAAAATGAGCAGTTCTTC | CAISLQNEQFF
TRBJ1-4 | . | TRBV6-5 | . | TGTGCCAGCGGGTACAGAGATGAAAAACTGTTTTTT | CASGYRDEKLFF
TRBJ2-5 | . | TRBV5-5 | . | TGTGCCAGCAGCTTGTGGCTAGCAGGGGAGACCCAGTACTTC | CASSLWLAGETQYF
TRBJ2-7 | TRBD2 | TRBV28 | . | TGTGCCAGCAATAAACCGAGCGGGAGGCCGACCTACGAGCAGTACTTC | CASNKPSGRPTYEQYF
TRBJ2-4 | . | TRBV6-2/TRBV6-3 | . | TGTGCCAGCAGGCAGGGTTCGGACGTAAAGGAGTACTTC | CASRQGSDVKEYF
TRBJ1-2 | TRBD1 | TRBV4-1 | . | TGCGCCAGCAGCCAAGTTGAATTTAGGGACAGGGGAATATATGGCTACACCTTC | CASSQVEFRDRGIYGYTF
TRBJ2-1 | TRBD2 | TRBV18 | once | TGTGCCAGCTACGCGTTAGCGGGGGTGCCGTCGAATGAGCAGTTCTTC | CASYALAGVPSNEQFF
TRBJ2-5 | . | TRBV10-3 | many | TGTGCCATCAGTGGGGGCGGCTTCGGAGAGACCCAGTACTTC | CAISGGGFGETQYF
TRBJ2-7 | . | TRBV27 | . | TGTGCCAGCAGTTTAGAGGGGGGTACTCGGGTCTACGAGCAGTACTTC | CASSLEGGTRVYEQYF
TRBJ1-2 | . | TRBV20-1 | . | TGCAGTGCCCCTCAACGACCCAACTATGGCCACACCTTC | CSAPQRPNYGHTF
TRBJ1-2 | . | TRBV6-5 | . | TGTGCTAGCAGTTACCTCCTCGACGGGGGACCCCACTCTAACTATGGCTACACCTTC | CASSYLLDGGPHSNYGYTF
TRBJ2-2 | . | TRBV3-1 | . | TGTGCCAGCAGCCCCGGACAGAGCCCCGGGGAGCTGTTTTTT | CASSPGQSPGELFF
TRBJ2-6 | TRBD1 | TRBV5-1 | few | TGCGCCAGCAGCGGGACAGGACCGTACTCTGGGGCCAACGTCCTGACTTTC | CASSGTGPYSGANVLTF